This TCR beta chain originates from a study of CD8 T cells in Susac syndrome. Reverse transcription of roughly 0.45 to 1 ug RNA used random hexamers. The amplification used immunoSEQ multiplex PCR on TCR beta CDR3; it spanned 54 Vbeta and 13 Jbeta. MiXCR was run by TCRdb on the immunoSEQ multiplex PCR reads, yielding one entry per CDR3 protein. Among about 150,000 distinct CDR3 sequences, nearly 97% were seen once, and the ten largest hold approximately 0.15%. TCR beta sequencing was performed on blood CD8+ and CD4+ T cells. Multiple sclerosis controls were treatment-naive patients with stable or active relapsing-remitting disease. FACS was used to enrich TEMRA cells, whereas the CD8+ and CD4+ T cells were obtained by negative isolation. The CDR3 runs to 15 residues. The germline gives CDR1 SGHDN, CDR2 FVKESK. Trimming removed 0 bases from V and 2 bases from J, with 10 bases in between.

V usage is TRBV14 and J usage is TRBJ1-2; the D gene is possibly TRBD1 (6 bases). The sequence derives from a human donor with multiple sclerosis. Sequenced material: CD8+ T cells from PBMCs. This CDR3 reads CASSQERGPNYGYTF. The CDR3 coding sequence is TGTGCCAGCAGCCAAGAACGGGGGCCGAACTATGGCTACACCTTC. Filled out from reference TRBV14 and TRBJ1-2, the complete variable domain reads EAGVTQFPSHSVIEKGQTVTLRCDPISGHDNLYWYRRVMGKEIKFLLHFVKESKQDESGMPNNRFLAERTGGTYSTLKVQPAELEDSGVYFCASSQERGPNYGYTFGSGTRLTVV.